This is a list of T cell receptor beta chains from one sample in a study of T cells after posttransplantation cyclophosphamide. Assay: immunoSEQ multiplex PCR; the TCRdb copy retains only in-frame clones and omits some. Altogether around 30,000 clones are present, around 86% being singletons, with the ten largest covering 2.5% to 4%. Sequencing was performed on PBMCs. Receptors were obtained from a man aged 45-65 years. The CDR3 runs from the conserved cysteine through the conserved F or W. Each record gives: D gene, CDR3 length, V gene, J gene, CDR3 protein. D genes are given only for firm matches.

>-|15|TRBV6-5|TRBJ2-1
CASSFSRESYNEQFF
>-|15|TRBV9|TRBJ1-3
CASSPGTSDGNTIYF
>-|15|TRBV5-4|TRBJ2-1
CASSLVSWQDSRQFF
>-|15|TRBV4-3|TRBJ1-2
CASSQESLIGGRYTF
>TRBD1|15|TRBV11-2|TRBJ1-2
CASSSPGQAIYGYTF
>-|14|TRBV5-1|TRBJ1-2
CASSLERPNYGYTF
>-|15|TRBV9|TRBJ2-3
CASSKSLRDTDTQYF
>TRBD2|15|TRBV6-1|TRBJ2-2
CASRGRGFPSGELFF
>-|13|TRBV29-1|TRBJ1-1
CSTLWGLGTEAFF
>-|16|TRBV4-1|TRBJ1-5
CASSLEVGQSNQPQHF
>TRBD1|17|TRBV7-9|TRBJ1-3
CASSSSGQGVSGNTIYF
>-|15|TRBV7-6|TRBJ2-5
CASSTIRQSLETQYF
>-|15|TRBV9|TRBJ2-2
CASSVEPANTGELFF
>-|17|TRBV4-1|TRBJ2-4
CASSQDRFGQLPNIQYF
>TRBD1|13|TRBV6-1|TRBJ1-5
CASRGQGNQPQHF
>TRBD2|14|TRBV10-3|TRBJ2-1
CAISETSGLNEQFF
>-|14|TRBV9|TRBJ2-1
CASSVEGAVEEQFF
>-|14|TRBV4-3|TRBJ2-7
CASSQDRGGHEQYF
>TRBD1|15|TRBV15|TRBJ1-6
CATSRGIQGDSPLHF
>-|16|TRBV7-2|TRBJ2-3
CASSPSSSVLGDTQYF
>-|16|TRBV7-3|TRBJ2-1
CASSLSTGNYYNEQFF